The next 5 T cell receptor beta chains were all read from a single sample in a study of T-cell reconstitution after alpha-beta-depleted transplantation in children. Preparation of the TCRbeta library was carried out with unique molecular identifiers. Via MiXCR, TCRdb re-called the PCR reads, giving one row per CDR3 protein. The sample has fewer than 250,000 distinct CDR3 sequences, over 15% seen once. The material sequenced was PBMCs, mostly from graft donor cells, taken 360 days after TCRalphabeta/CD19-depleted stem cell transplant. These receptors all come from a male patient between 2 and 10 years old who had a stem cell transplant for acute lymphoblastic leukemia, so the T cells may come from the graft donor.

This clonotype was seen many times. CDR3 protein: CASSLIGMAFF. The CDR3 DNA reads as TGTGCCAGCAGTTTAATAGGGATGGCTTTCTTT. This rearrangement joins TRBV12-3 or TRBV12-4 to TRBJ1-1; D is uncertain. The CDR3 has 11 residues. Trimming took 2 bases from V and 11 from J, leaving 9 bases between them.

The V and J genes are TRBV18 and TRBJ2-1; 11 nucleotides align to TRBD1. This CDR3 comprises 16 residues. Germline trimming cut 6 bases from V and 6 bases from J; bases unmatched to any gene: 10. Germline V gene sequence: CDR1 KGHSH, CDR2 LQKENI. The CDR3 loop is CASSARGQGASNEQFF. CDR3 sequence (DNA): TGTGCCAGCTCTGCCCGAGGACAGGGGGCTAGCAATGAGCAGTTCTTC.

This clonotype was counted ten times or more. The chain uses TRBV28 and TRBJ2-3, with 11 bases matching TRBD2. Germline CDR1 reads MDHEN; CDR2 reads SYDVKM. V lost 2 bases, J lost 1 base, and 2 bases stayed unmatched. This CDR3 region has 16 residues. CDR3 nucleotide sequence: TGTGCCAGCAGTTTAATGGGACTAGCGGGCACAGATACGCAGTATTTT. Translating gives CASSLMGLAGTDTQYF.

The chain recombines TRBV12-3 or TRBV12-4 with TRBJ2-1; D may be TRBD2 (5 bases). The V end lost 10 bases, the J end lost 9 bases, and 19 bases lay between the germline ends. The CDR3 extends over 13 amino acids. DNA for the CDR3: TGTGCCACTCAGTTTAGGCTAGAGGGTGAGCAGTTCTTC. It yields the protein CATQFRLEGEQFF.

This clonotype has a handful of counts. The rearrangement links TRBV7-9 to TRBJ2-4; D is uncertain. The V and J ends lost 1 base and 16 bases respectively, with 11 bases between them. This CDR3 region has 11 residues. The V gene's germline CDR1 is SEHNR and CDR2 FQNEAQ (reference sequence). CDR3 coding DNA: TGTGCCAGCAGCTTAGGCGAGAAACTATACTTC. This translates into CASSLGEKLYF.